The next 14 T cell receptor beta chains were all read from a single sample in a study of blood T cell repertoires in COVID-19. Method: immunoSEQ multiplex PCR; TCRdb's copy keeps in-frame clones and lacks some. The sample consists of about 400,000 clones, about 90% of them appearing once. The sample was PBMCs or T cells enriched from blood (not recorded which). These receptors were taken from a man aged 40-55 years in a cohort exposed to, infected with or recovered from COVID-19 (not recorded which).

This chain links TRBV19 with TRBJ2-7; 10 nucleotides align to TRBD2. With 4 bases clipped from V and 3 bases from J, the junction kept 3 bases outside the gene matches. The CDR3 is made up of 14 amino acids. The V gene's germline CDR1 is LNHDA and CDR2 SQIVND (reference sequence). As DNA, the CDR3 is TGTGCCAGTAGTACTAGCGGGAGCAGCTACGAGCAGTACTTC. Translating it yields CASSTSGSSYEQYF. Complete variable domain (other parts from reference TRBV19 and TRBJ2-7): DGGITQSPKYLFRKEGQNVTLSCEQNLNHDAMYWYRQDPGQGLRLIYYSQIVNDFQKGDIAEGYSVSREKKESFPLTVTSAQKNPTAFYLCASSTSGSSYEQYFGPGTRLTVT.

The rearrangement links TRBV28 to TRBJ2-2; 8 bases agree with TRBD2. V shed 7 bases and J 7 bases; nucleotides not matched to a gene: 17. CDR3 length: 17 residues. Germline CDR1 MDHEN, CDR2 SYDVKM. The CDR3 DNA is TGTGCCAGCACCTCCGCGGCGAGCGGGAGTCCTATCGGGGAGCTGTTTTTT. Protein: CASTSAASGSPIGELFF.

The gene calls are TRBV7-9 and TRBJ2-2, with a tentative D call TRBD1 (5 bases). The germline CDR1 and CDR2 sequences are SEHNR and FQNEAQ (reference sequence). CDR3 length: 13 amino acids. Trimming pared 5 bases from V and 14 bases from J, leaving 18 bases between. DNA of the CDR3: TGTGCCAGCAGCCCCCCTGGGGCGACCTCCCTGTTTTTT. This sequence encodes CASSPPGATSLFF.

The rearrangement uses TRBV24-1 and TRBJ2-2, with TRBD2 matching 16 bases. This CDR3 is 19 amino acids long. The V segment lost 5 bases and the J segment 4 bases; nucleotides outside the gene matches: 9. CDR1 and CDR2 from the germline V gene are KGHDR and SFDVKD. CDR3 coding DNA: TGTGCCACCAGTGGACCCGGGACTAGCGGGAGGGCCGGCACCGGGGAGCTGTTTTTT. Encoded protein: CATSGPGTSGRAGTGELFF.

CDR3 sequence: CATRRTGANSPLHF. CDR3 coding DNA: TGTGCCACTCGCCGGACAGGAGCAAATTCACCCCTCCACTTT. This chain links TRBV2 with TRBJ1-6, with 7 bases lining up with TRBD1. The CDR3 spans 14 residues. Germline CDR1 and CDR2: SNHLY and FYNNEI. The J segment lost 7 bases and the V segment lost 10 bases, leaving 10 bases of the junction unmatched.

This clone was counted a single time. V is TRBV6-5 and J is TRBJ2-7; 12 nucleotides agree with TRBD1. Per the germline V gene, CDR1 is MNHEY and CDR2 is SVGAGI. The CDR3 is made up of 14 amino acids. V lost 6 bases and J lost 7; bases outside the gene matches: 7. The CDR3: CASRPGTGGKEQYF. The CDR3 DNA sequence: TGTGCCAGCAGGCCCGGGACAGGGGGCAAAGAGCAGTACTTC.

This chain joins TRBV6-5 and TRBJ2-7; perhaps TRBD2 as D (6 bases). Trimming took 4 bases from V and 1 from J, leaving 14 bases between them. The CDR3 spans 15 residues. CDR1 MNHEY and CDR2 SVGAGI come from the germline V gene. CDR3 in DNA: TGTGCCAGCAGTTCCGAAGACGGGACTTCCTACGAGCAGTACTTC. Translating gives CASSSEDGTSYEQYF.

J is TRBJ1-6 and V is TRBV19; D gene ambiguous. Germline CDR1 and CDR2: LNHDA and SQIVND (reference sequence). The germline V and J ends were trimmed by 4 bases and 7 bases, with 14 bases remaining between them. The CDR3 consists of 15 residues. The CDR3 here is CASSTLLAGNSPLHF. Written as DNA, the CDR3 is TGTGCCAGTAGTACCCTCCTCGCCGGGAATTCACCCCTCCACTTT.

This sequence joins TRBV16 and TRBJ1-1; 7 bases are shared with TRBD1. CDR3 length equals 13 residues. The V gene end was trimmed by 8 bases and the J gene end by 5 bases; junction bases not matched to a gene: 8. Germline V gene sequence: CDR1 KGHSY, CDR2 FQNENV. The chain's CDR3 is CASLQTGRTEAFF. CDR3 sequence (DNA): TGTGCCAGCCTTCAGACAGGGCGGACTGAAGCTTTCTTT.

This chain links TRBV25-1 with TRBJ2-1; no clear D gene. Germline CDR1 is MGHDK and CDR2 is SYGVNS. The CDR3 extends over 15 amino acids. V lost 0 bases to trimming and J lost 7 bases, with 13 bases between them. The CDR3 loop reads CASSEYFPARNEQFF. DNA of the CDR3: TGTGCCAGCAGTGAATATTTCCCCGCGAGAAATGAGCAGTTCTTC.

The chain combines TRBV5-1 with TRBJ1-1; 8 bases map to TRBD1. V lost 2 bases and J lost 8; bases outside the gene matches: 5. Germline V lookup: CDR1 SGHRS, CDR2 YFSETQ. This CDR3 region has 13 residues. The chain's CDR3 is CASSFVGTGEAFF. The DNA for the CDR3 is TGCGCCAGCAGCTTTGTCGGGACAGGCGAAGCTTTCTTT.

The chain combines TRBV27 with TRBJ1-5; TRBD1 aligns across 10 bases. The CDR3 length is 16 residues. The ends lost 4 bases at V and 6 bases at J; junction bases unmatched: 9. Germline V gene lookup returns CDR1 MNHEY and CDR2 SMNVEV (reference sequence). The CDR3 sequence is CASSSLGTGDGQPQHF. The CDR3 bases are TGTGCCAGCAGTTCCCTCGGGACAGGGGATGGTCAGCCCCAGCATTTT.

The rearrangement uses TRBV29-1 and TRBJ2-1; possibly TRBD2 for D (6 bases). Germline V gene data show CDR1 as SQVTM and CDR2 as ANQGSEA. Trimming left V 7 bases short and J 7 bases short, with 8 bases between. This CDR3 spans 10 amino acids. CDR3 coding DNA: TGCAGCGCACGGGAGAATGAGCAGTTCTTC. It encodes CSARENEQFF.

This chain uses TRBV21-1 with TRBJ2-7; the table's D gene call, TRBD1, was not cross checked with the DNA. TRBV21-1 is marked as a pseudogene. CDR3 length: 11 residues. DNA of the CDR3: TGTGCCAGCAGCCCCCAATACGAGCAGTACTTC. It translates to CASSPQYEQYF.